This TCR beta chain was documented in a study of blood T cell repertoires in COVID-19. The V gene's germline CDR1 is MNHNS and CDR2 SASEGT. The CDR3 has 16 residues. Trimming removed 3 bases from V and 2 bases from J; junction bases left unmatched: 7. TCRdb's table, derived via immunoSEQ multiplex PCR, lists solely in-frame clones and lacks some. The repertoire holds tens of thousands of clones, with 88% as singletons. The clonotype originates from a woman of 80 years or more with acute or convalescent COVID-19. The chain uses TRBV6-1 and TRBJ2-3; TRBD2 matches at 8 bases. Sequenced material: peripheral blood. The CDR3 sequence is CASSERLARVTDTQYF. The CDR3 DNA reads TGTGCCAGCAGTGAGCGACTAGCGAGAGTCACAGATACGCAGTATTTT.